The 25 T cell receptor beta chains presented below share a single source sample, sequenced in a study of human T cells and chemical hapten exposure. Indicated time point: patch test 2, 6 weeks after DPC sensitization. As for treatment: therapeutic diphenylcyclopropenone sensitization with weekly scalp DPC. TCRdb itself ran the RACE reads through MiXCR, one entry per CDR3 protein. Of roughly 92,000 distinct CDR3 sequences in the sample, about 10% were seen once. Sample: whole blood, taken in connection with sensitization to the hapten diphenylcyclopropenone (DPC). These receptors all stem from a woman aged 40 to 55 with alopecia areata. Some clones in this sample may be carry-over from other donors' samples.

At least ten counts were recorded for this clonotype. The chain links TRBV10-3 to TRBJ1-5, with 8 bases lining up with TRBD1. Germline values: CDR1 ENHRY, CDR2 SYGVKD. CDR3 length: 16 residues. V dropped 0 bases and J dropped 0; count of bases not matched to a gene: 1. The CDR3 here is CAISESTGASNQPQHF. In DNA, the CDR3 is TGTGCCATCAGTGAGTCGACAGGGGCTAGCAATCAGCCCCAGCATTTT.

The DNA for the CDR3 is TGTGCCAGCAGAACTGGACAGGCCGGGGGTGAAGCTTTCTTT. Translating gives CASRTGQAGGEAFF. The V gene is TRBV6-1, the J gene TRBJ1-1; 7 positions agree with TRBD1. V lost 6 bases and J lost 7; bases outside the gene matches: 11. Per the germline V gene, CDR1 is MNHNS and CDR2 is SASEGT. This CDR3 contains 14 residues.

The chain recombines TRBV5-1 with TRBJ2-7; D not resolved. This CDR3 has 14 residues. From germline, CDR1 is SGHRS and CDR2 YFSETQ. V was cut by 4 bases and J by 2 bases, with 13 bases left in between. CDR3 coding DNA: TGCGCCAGCAGCACCGGGTCGCAGGCCTACGAGCAGTACTTC. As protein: CASSTGSQAYEQYF.

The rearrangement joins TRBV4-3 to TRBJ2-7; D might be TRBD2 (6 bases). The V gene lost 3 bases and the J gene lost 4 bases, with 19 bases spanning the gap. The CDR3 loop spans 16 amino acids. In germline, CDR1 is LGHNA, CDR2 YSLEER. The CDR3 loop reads CASSQSIRDSLYEQYF. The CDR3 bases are TGCGCCAGCAGCCAGAGCATCCGGGACTCACTTTACGAGCAGTACTTC.

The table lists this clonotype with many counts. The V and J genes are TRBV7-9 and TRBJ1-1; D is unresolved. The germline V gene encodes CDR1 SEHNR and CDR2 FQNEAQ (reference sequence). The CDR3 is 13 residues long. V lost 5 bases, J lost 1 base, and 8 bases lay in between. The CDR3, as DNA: TGTGCCAGCAGCCTGGATCCGAACACTGAAGCTTTCTTT. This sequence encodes CASSLDPNTEAFF. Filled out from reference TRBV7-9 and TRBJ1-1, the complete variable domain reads DTGVSQNPRHKITKRGQNVTFRCDPISEHNRLYWYRQTLGQGPEFLTYFQNEAQLEKSRLLSDRFSAERPKGSFSTLEIQRTEQGDSAMYLCASSLDPNTEAFFGQGTRLTVV.

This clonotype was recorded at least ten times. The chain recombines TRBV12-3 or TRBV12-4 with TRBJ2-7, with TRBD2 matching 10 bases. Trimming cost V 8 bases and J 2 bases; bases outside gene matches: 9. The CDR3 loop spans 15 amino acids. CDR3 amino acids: CASGPVAGGPYEQYF. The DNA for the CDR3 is TGTGCCAGCGGCCCGGTAGCGGGAGGCCCCTACGAGCAGTACTTC.

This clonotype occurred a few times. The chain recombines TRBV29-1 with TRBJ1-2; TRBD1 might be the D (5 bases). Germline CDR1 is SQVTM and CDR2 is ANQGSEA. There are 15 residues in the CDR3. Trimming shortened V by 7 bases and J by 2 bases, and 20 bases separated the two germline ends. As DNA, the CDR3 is TGCAGCGCTGATAATCCAGGACAAGAGAACTATGGCTACACCTTC. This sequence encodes CSADNPGQENYGYTF.

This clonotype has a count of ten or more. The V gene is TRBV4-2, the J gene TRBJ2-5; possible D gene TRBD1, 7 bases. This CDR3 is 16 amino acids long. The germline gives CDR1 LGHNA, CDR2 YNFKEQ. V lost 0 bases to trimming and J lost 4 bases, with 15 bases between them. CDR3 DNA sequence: TGTGCCAGCAGCCAAGATCCCCCAGGGGGGAGAGAGACCCAGTACTTC. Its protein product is CASSQDPPGGRETQYF.

CDR3 nucleotides: TGTGCCTGGGCTTCTGGTTTAGGAACTGAAGCTTTCTTT. This translates into CAWASGLGTEAFF. This chain joins TRBV30 and TRBJ1-1; no definite D call. The CDR3 spans 13 residues. V was clipped by 5 bases and J by 5 bases, with 15 bases between them. The V gene's germline CDR1 is GTSNPN and CDR2 SVGIG (reference sequence).

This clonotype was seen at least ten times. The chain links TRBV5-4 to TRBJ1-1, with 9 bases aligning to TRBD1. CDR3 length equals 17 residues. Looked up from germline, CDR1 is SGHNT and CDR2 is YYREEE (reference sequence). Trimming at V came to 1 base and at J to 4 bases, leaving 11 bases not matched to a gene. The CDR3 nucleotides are TGTGCCAGCAGCTTGCCCGGGACAGGGATGGTTGGCACTGAAGCTTTCTTT. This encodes CASSLPGTGMVGTEAFF. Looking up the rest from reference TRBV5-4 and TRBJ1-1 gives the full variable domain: ETGVTQSPTHLIKTRGQQVTLRCSSQSGHNTVSWYQQALGQGPQFIFQYYREEENGRGNFPPRFSGLQFPNYSSELNVNALELDDSALYLCASSLPGTGMVGTEAFFGQGTRLTVV.

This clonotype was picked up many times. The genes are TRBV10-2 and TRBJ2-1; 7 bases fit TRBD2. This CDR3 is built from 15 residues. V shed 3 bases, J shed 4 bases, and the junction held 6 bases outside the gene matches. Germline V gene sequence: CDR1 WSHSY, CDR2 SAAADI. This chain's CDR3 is CASSELAKIYNEQFF. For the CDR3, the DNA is TGCGCCAGCAGTGAACTAGCGAAAATTTACAATGAGCAGTTCTTC.

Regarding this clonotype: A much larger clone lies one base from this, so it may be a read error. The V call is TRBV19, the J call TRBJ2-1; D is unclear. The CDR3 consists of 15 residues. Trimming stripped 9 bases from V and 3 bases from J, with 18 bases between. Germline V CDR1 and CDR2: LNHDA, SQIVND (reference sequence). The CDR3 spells CARSPRYGYYNEQFF. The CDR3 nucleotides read TGTGCCAGAAGTCCTAGGTACGGGTACTACAATGAGCAGTTCTTC. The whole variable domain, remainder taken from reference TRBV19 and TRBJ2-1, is DGGITQSPKYLFRKEGQNVTLSCEQNLNHDAMYWYRQDPGQGLRLIYYSQIVNDFQKGDIAEGYSVSREKKESFPLTVTSAQKNPTAFYLCARSPRYGYYNEQFFGPGTRLTVL.

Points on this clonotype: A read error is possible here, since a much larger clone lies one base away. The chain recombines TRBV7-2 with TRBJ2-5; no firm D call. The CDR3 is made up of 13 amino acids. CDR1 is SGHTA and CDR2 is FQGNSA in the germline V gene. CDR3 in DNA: TGTGCCAGCAGCCCACCGTACCAAGAGGCCCAGTACTTC. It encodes CASSPPYQEAQYF.

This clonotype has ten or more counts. CDR3 loop: CASSQGGTGELFF. The CDR3 DNA sequence: TGTGCCAGCAGCCAAGGAGGGACCGGGGAGCTGTTTTTT. This chain connects TRBV3-1 to TRBJ2-2; tentatively, D is TRBD2 (5 bases). V shed 1 base and J shed 5 bases, with 5 bases lying between them. The V gene's germline CDR1 is LGHDT and CDR2 YNNKEL (reference sequence). This CDR3 spans 13 amino acids.

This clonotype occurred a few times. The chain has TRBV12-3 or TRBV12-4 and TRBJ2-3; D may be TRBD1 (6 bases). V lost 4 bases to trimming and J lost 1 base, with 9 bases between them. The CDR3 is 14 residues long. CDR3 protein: CASSSGVGTDTQYF. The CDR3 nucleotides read TGTGCCAGCAGTTCAGGGGTTGGCACAGATACGCAGTATTTT.

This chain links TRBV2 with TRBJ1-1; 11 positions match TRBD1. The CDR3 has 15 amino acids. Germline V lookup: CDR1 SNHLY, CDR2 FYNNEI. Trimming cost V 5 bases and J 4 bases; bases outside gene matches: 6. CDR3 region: CASSPSGTGGTEAFF. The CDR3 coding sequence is TGTGCCAGCAGTCCCTCCGGGACAGGGGGCACTGAAGCTTTCTTT.

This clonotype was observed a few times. The CDR3 sequence: CASSLAGGGLTEAFF. CDR3 bases: TGCGCCAGCAGCTTGGCCGGGGGTGGGCTCACTGAAGCTTTCTTT. This chain connects TRBV5-1 to TRBJ1-1; possibly TRBD1 for D (5 bases). CDR1 is SGHRS and CDR2 is YFSETQ in the germline V gene. Trimming pared 0 bases from V and 4 bases from J, leaving 13 bases between. The CDR3 contains 15 residues.

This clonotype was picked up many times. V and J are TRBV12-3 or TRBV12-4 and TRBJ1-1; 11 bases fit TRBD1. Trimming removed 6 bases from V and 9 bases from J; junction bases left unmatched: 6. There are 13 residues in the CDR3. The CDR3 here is CASSPRDRGKAFF. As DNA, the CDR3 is TGTGCCAGCAGCCCCCGGGACAGGGGGAAAGCTTTCTTT.

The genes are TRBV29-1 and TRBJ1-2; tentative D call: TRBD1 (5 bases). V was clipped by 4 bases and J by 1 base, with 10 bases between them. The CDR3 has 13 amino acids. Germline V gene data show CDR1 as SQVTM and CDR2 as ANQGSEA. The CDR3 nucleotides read TGCAGCGTTGTGATAGACAGTAACTATGGCTACACCTTC. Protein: CSVVIDSNYGYTF.

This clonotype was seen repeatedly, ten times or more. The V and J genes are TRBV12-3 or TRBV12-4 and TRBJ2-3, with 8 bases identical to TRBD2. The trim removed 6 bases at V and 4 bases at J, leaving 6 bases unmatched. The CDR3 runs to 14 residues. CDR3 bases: TGTGCCAGCAGCCGTCGGGGGGGCGCAGATACGCAGTATTTT. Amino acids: CASSRRGGADTQYF.

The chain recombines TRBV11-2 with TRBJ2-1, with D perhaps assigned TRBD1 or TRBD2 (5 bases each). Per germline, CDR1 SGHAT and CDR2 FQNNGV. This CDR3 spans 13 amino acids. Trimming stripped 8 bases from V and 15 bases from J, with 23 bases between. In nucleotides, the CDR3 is TGTGCCAGCGGCCTAGGGACGGCCGGGTCTATGTTCTTC. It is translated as CASGLGTAGSMFF.

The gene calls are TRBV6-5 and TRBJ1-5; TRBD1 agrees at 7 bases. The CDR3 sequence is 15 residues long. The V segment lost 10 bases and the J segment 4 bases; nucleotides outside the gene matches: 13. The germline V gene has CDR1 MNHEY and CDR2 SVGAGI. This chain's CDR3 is CATHSRQGGNQPQHF. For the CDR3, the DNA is TGTGCCACCCATTCGCGGCAGGGGGGGAATCAGCCCCAGCATTTT.

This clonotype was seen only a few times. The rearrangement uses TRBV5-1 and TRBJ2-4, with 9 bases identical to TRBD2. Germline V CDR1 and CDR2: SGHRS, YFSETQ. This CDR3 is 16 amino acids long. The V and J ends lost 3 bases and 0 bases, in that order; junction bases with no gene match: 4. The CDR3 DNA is TGCGCCAGCAGCTACTTAGCGGGAGCAGCCAAAAACATTCAGTACTTC. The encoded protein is CASSYLAGAAKNIQYF.

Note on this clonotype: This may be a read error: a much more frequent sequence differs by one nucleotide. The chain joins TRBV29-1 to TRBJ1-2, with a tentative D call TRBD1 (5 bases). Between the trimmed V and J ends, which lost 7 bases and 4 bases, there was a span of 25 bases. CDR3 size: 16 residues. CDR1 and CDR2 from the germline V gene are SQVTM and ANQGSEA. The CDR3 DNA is TGCAGCGCTGGCGGACCTGAGGAGGGGACGGGCTATGGCTACACCTTC. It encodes CSAGGPEEGTGYGYTF.

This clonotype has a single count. CDR3 region: CASSYSGGDYNEQFF. CDR3 DNA sequence: TGTGCCAGCAGTTATTCGGGGGGCGACTACAATGAGCAGTTCTTC. The chain carries TRBV6-2 or TRBV6-3 and TRBJ2-1; D possibly corresponds to TRBD2 (7 bases). CDR1 is MNHEY and CDR2 is SVGEGT in the germline V gene. The CDR3 runs 15 residues. Trimming stripped 3 bases from V and 3 bases from J, with 12 bases between.